This T cell receptor (beta chain) was sequenced during a study of T cells in localized non-small cell lung cancer. General observations from the study: In adjacent lung appeared a median around 60 of the top 100 tumor clones.

Sequenced by immunoSEQ multiplex PCR; TCRdb stores in-frame clones only, minus some. The sample has about 17,000 clones; 90% are singletons. Trimming removed 4 bases from V and 6 bases from J, with 13 bases in between. CDR1 is MNHNY and CDR2 is SVGAGI in the germline V gene (reference sequence). The CDR3 sequence is 14 residues long. As concerns this clone: The antigen remains unidentified.

The sequences come from peripheral blood mononuclear cells, collected before any cancer treatment. The chain carries TRBV6-6 and TRBJ1-5, with D possibly being TRBD1 (6 bases). This TCR was recovered from a woman aged 35-75 years with stage III lung adenocarcinoma. CDR3 in DNA: TGTGCCAGCAGTTCCCCAGGGGAGGGTCAGCCCCAGCATTTT. Protein product: CASSSPGEGQPQHF.